This TCR beta chain came from a study of CD8 T cells in Susac syndrome. Relapsing-remitting disease, either stable or active, was present in the treatment-naive patients who were the multiple sclerosis controls. CDR1 is LGHDT, CDR2 YNNKEL, per germline (reference sequence). Trimming shortened V by 0 bases and J by 3 bases, and 17 bases separated the two germline ends. The CDR3 spans 17 residues. Reverse transcription of roughly 0.5 to 1 ug RNA used random hexamers. immunoSEQ multiplex PCR amplified TCR beta CDR3 across 54 Vbeta, 13 Jbeta. TCRdb re-derived calls from the immunoSEQ multiplex PCR reads in MiXCR, one entry per CDR3 protein. The sample holds approximately 280,000 distinct CDR3 sequences, around 83% seen once.

Sample: CD8+ T cells from PBMCs. The chain uses TRBV3-1 and TRBJ1-1; D is possibly TRBD1 (5 bases). This sequence was found in a human donor with multiple sclerosis. The CDR3 here is CASSQDPGEGPHTEAFF. The DNA of the CDR3 is TGTGCCAGCAGCCAAGATCCCGGGGAGGGGCCCCACACTGAAGCTTTCTTT.